Listed below are T cell receptor beta chains from one sample, sequenced in a study of blood T cell repertoires in COVID-19. Method: immunoSEQ multiplex PCR; TCRdb's copy keeps in-frame clones and lacks some. The sample lists about 130,000 clones; about 88% were seen once. The sequencing input was PBMCs or T cells enriched from blood (not recorded which). The receptors derive from a woman aged 45-59 years who had recovered from COVID-19. Each CDR3 is given with its conserved first and last residue. The order of the fields is V gene, J gene, D gene, clone size, CDR3 DNA, CDR3 protein. The D gene is left open where the match is weak. A row's size may be missing; if present it is once, few, many or a size class.

>TRBV7-9|TRBJ2-2|TRBD1|-
TGTGCCAGCAGACGACAGGGGACGGCCGGGGAGCTGTTTTTT
CASRRQGTAGELFF
>TRBV19|TRBJ2-7|TRBD1|-
TGTGCCAGTAGTATGTTAGGGCCGGGACAGGGGCTCTACGAGCAGTACTTC
CASSMLGPGQGLYEQYF
>TRBV5-1|TRBJ2-2|TRBD1|-
TGCGCCAGCAGCGCCTACAGGGGCTTGAACACCGGGGAGCTGTTTTTT
CASSAYRGLNTGELFF
>TRBV5-8|TRBJ2-7|-|-
TGTGCCAGCAGCTTATTAGATCGGGAAATCATTGCGGAGCAGTACTTC
CASSLLDREIIAEQYF
>TRBV10-3|TRBJ2-3|-|-
TGTGCCACCTCAGGGACTAGCACAGATACGCAGTATTTT
CATSGTSTDTQYF
>TRBV18|TRBJ1-6|-|-
TGTGCCAGCTCACCAACGACGACGACAAATTCACCCCTCCACTTT
CASSPTTTTNSPLHF
>TRBV27|TRBJ1-5|-|-
TGTGCCAGCAGTTTAAGGCCCCAGGATCAGCCCCAGCATTTT
CASSLRPQDQPQHF
>TRBV7-9|TRBJ1-5|-|-
TGTGCCAGCAGCGCGGGGGTAGGGAATAGCAATCAGCCCCAGCATTTT
CASSAGVGNSNQPQHF
>TRBV11-2|TRBJ2-7|-|-
TGTGCCAGCAGCTTAGGTCCTAGCATCGGATACGAGCAGTACTTC
CASSLGPSIGYEQYF
>TRBV2|TRBJ1-6|-|-
TGTGCCAGCAGTGAAGCGCTAGGCTACTCCTATAATTCACCCCTCCACTTT
CASSEALGYSYNSPLHF
>TRBV5-4|TRBJ2-5|-|-
TGTGCCAGCAGCTCACAAGGAGGGGGCGAGACCCAGTACTTC
CASSSQGGGETQYF
>TRBV10-2|TRBJ2-5|TRBD2|-
TGCGCCAGCAGTGAGATCCAGCGGGGGAACCAAGAGACCCAGTACTTC
CASSEIQRGNQETQYF
>TRBV6-5|TRBJ2-2|-|few
TGTGCCACTTACCCCGGGGTCGCGAACACCGGGGAGCTGTTTTTT
CATYPGVANTGELFF
>TRBV7-9|TRBJ2-7|TRBD1|-
TGTGCCAGCAGCCCCTGGGACAGGGCCCACGAGCAGTACTTC
CASSPWDRAHEQYF
>TRBV2|TRBJ2-2|TRBD2|once
TGTGCCAGCGGCAATAGCGGGGGAGCGAACACCGGGGAGCTGTTTTTT
CASGNSGGANTGELFF
>TRBV2|TRBJ2-5|TRBD2|-
TGTGCCAGCAATGATATAGGACTAGCGGGGGGTGAGACCCAGTACTTC
CASNDIGLAGGETQYF
>TRBV5-1|TRBJ2-1|TRBD1|-
TGCGCCAGCTCACGTGAAACAGGGGGCGGTGAGCAGTTCTTC
CASSRETGGGEQFF
>TRBV18|TRBJ1-1|TRBD1|-
TGTGCCAGCTCACCACCACAGGGGCCCATGAACACTGAAGCTTTCTTT
CASSPPQGPMNTEAFF
>TRBV6-5|TRBJ2-4|-|-
TGTGCCACCACAGCAGCCAAAAACATTCAGTACTTC
CATTAAKNIQYF
>TRBV5-5|TRBJ2-7|-|-
TGTGCCAGCAGCTCAGGGATGACCTACGAGCAGTACTTC
CASSSGMTYEQYF
>TRBV7-2|TRBJ2-1|TRBD2|-
TGTGCCGGACGGGCTAGCGGGGAGGGTGAGCAGTTCTTC
CAGRASGEGEQFF
>TRBV5-1|TRBJ1-6|TRBD1|-
TGCGCCAGCAGCGACCAGGACAGGGGGAGGTCCTATAATTCACCCCTCCACTTT
CASSDQDRGRSYNSPLHF
>TRBV4-3|TRBJ1-3|-|-
TGCGCCAGCAGCCGGGGGCAGGATACTAGAAACACCATATATTTT
CASSRGQDTRNTIYF
>TRBV11-3|TRBJ1-6|-|-
TGTGCCAGCAGCTTAGTTGGGCGGGTTGGGTCCTATAATTCACCCCTCCACTTT
CASSLVGRVGSYNSPLHF
>TRBV12-3/TRBV12-4|TRBJ2-1|-|-
TGTGCCAGCAATGCGGGGTACGATGAGCAGTTCTTC
CASNAGYDEQFF
>TRBV3-1/TRBV3-2|TRBJ1-6|-|-
TGTGCCAGCAGCCCCCGGGATAGCCGGGATTCACCCCTCCACTTT
CASSPRDSRDSPLHF
>TRBV6-5|TRBJ1-2|-|few
TGTGCCAGCAGCCCCAGGGCCTCCTATGGCTACACCTTC
CASSPRASYGYTF